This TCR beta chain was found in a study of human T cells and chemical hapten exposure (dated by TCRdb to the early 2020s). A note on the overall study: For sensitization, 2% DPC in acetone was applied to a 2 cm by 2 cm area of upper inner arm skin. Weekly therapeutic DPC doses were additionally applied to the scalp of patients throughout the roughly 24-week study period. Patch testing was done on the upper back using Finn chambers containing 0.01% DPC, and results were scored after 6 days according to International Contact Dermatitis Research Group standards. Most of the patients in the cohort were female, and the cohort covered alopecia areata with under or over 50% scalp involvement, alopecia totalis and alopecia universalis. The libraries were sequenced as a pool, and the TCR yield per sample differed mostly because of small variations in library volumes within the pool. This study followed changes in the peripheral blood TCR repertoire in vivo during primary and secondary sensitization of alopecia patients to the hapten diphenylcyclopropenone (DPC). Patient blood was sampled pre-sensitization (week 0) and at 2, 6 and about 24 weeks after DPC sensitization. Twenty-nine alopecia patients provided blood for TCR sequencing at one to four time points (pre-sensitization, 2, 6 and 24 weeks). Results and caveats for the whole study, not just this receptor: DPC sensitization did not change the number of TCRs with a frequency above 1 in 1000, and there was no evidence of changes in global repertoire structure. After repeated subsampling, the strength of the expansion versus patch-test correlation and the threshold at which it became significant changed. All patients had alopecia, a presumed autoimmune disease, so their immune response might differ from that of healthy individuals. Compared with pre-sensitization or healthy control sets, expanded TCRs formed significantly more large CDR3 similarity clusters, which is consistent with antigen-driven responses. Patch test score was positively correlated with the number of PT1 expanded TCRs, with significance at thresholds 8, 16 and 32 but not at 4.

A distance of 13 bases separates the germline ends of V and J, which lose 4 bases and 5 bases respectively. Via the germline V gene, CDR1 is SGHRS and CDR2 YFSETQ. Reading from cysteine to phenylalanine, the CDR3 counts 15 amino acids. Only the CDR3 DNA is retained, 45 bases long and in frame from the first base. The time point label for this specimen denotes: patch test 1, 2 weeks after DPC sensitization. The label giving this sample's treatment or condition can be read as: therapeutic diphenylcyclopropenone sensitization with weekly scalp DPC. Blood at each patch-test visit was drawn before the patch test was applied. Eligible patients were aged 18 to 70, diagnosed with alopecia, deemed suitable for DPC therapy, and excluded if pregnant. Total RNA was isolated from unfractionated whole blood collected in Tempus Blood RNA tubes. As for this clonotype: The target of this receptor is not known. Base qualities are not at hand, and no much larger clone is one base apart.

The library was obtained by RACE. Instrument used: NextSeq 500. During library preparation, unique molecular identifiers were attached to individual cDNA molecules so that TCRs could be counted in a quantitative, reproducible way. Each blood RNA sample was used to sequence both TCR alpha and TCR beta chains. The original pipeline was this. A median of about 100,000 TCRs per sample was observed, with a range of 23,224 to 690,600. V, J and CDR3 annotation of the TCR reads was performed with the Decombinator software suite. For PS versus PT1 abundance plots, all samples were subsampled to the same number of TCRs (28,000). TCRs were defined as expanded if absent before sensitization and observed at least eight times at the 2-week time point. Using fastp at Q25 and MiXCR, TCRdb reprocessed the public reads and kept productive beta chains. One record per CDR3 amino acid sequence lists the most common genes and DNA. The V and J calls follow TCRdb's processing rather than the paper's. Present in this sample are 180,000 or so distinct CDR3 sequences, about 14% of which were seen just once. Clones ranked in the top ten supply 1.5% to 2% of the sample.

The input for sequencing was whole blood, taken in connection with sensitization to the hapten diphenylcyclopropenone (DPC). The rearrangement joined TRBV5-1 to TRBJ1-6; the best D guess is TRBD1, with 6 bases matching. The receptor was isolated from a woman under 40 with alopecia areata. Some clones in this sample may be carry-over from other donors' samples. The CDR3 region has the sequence CASSRDTANNSPLHF. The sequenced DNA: TGCGCCAGCAGCCGGGACACGGCTAATAATTCACCCCTCCACTTT.